These 25 T cell receptor beta chains came from one sample sequenced in a study of beta chain features in type 1 diabetes. Expressed TCRB transcripts were sequenced because the entire RNA isolate underwent reverse transcription. Generated by immunoSEQ multiplex PCR, the TCRdb table keeps only in-frame clones and is missing some. The data contain around 430,000 clones, 30% of them singletons. The sample consisted of naive CD4+ T cells from blood. The receptors originated from a man aged 18-30 years in good health.

This chain links TRBV10-3 with TRBJ2-5; 8 nucleotides match TRBD1. V lost 4 bases to trimming and J lost 2 bases; unmatched junction nucleotides: 3. CDR3 length: 14 residues. Germline values: CDR1 ENHRY, CDR2 SYGVKD. The CDR3 DNA follows: TGTGCCATCAGTGGGGGACAGGCACAAGAGACCCAGTACTTC. Its protein product is CAISGGQAQETQYF.

The chain links TRBV25-1 to TRBJ2-3, with D perhaps TRBD1 or TRBD2 (5 bases each). Germline loops: CDR1 MGHDK, CDR2 SYGVNS. Trimming left V 4 bases short and J 5 bases short, with 13 bases between. The CDR3 runs to 14 residues. The CDR3: CASSVYGAVDTQYF. In nucleotides, the CDR3 is TGTGCCAGCAGTGTGTACGGGGCGGTAGATACGCAGTATTTT.

The J gene is TRBJ2-7, the V gene TRBV25-1; D might be TRBD1 or TRBD2, each matching 5 bases. This CDR3 has 14 residues. Trimming left V 4 bases short and J 5 bases short, with 15 bases between. CDR1 is MGHDK and CDR2 is SYGVNS in the germline V gene. The CDR3 DNA sequence: TGTGCCAGCAGTGCCGGGACCCGACCCCACGAGCAGTACTTC. This encodes CASSAGTRPHEQYF.

A few counts support this clone. Within the sample, other DNA sequences also encode this same CDR3. The chain carries TRBV9 and TRBJ2-1; D is unclear. CDR1 and CDR2 from the germline V gene are SGDLS and YYNGEE. The CDR3 spans 13 residues. The V and J ends lost 0 bases and 3 bases respectively, with 4 bases between them. This chain's CDR3 is CASSVGVYNEQFF. Written as DNA, the CDR3 is TGTGCCAGCAGCGTAGGCGTCTACAATGAGCAGTTCTTC. Drawing the rest from reference TRBV9 and TRBJ2-1, the complete variable domain is DSGVTQTPKHLITATGQRVTLRCSPRSGDLSVYWYQQSLDQGLQFLIQYYNGEERAKGNILERFSAQQFPDLHSELNLSSLELGDSALYFCASSVGVYNEQFFGPGTRLTVL.

J is TRBJ2-7 and V is TRBV19, with TRBD1 identical over 9 bases. The length of the CDR3 is 16 residues. Per germline, CDR1 LNHDA and CDR2 SQIVND (reference sequence). Trimming cost V 3 bases and J 5 bases; bases outside gene matches: 11. CDR3 amino acids: CASSMSPGQGSNEQYF. DNA of the CDR3: TGTGCCAGTAGTATGAGCCCGGGACAGGGAAGCAACGAGCAGTACTTC.

Regarding this clone: This sample also contains other DNA sequences that code for the same CDR3. The chain couples TRBV30 to TRBJ2-7, with D possibly matching TRBD1 (5 bases). The CDR3 is made up of 11 amino acids. Per the germline V gene, CDR1 is GTSNPN and CDR2 is SVGIG (reference sequence). V shed 0 bases and J shed 7 bases, with 7 bases lying between them. The CDR3 coding sequence is TGTGCCTGGAGTGTAGGGGCAGAGCAGTACTTC. Translating gives CAWSVGAEQYF.

The chain uses TRBV25-1 and TRBJ2-1; the match to TRBD2 covers 8 bases. Unmatched junction bases numbered 9, after V lost 1 base and J lost 7 bases. Per the germline V gene, CDR1 is MGHDK and CDR2 is SYGVNS. CDR3 length equals 16 residues. DNA for the CDR3: TGTGCCAGCAGTGAATCCCCGGGGGGGATAGTAAATGAGCAGTTCTTC. It is translated as CASSESPGGIVNEQFF.

This rearrangement joins TRBV13 to TRBJ2-2; the D gene could be TRBD1 or TRBD2 (6 bases each). Trimming removed 4 bases at V and 6 bases at J, with 18 bases between. There are 16 residues in the CDR3. Looked up from germline, CDR1 is PRHDT and CDR2 is FYEKMQ (reference sequence). As DNA, the CDR3 is TGTGCCAGCAGCTCGGGGGCTCTAGCCGGCGCCGGGGAGCTGTTTTTT. Its protein product is CASSSGALAGAGELFF.

The CDR3 sequence is CASNRGGSGNIQYF. The CDR3 DNA sequence: TGTGCCTCGAACCGCGGCGGGAGCGGAAACATTCAGTACTTC. J is TRBJ2-4 and V is TRBV10-3; the match to TRBD2 covers 7 bases. The germline CDR1 and CDR2 sequences are ENHRY and SYGVKD. V lost 11 bases, J lost 6 bases, and 13 bases stayed unmatched. This CDR3 is built from 14 residues.

This clone has just a few counts. The chain has TRBV29-1 and TRBJ2-2, with 8 bases identical to TRBD1. The germline V gene encodes CDR1 SQVTM and CDR2 ANQGSEA. V gave up 7 bases and J gave up 5 bases; unmatched junction bases: 3. The CDR3 spans 12 residues. CDR3 in amino acids: CSGTGQTGELFF. CDR3 sequence (DNA): TGCAGCGGGACAGGGCAGACCGGGGAGCTGTTTTTT.

The sample holds a few counts of this clone. V is TRBV7-3 and J is TRBJ2-5, with a tentative D call TRBD1 (6 bases). Deletions cut 0 bases from V and 5 bases from J, with 7 bases between. The CDR3 runs 13 residues. Germline V CDR1 and CDR2: SGHTA, FQGTGA. CDR3 coding DNA: TGTGCCAGCAGCTTAACGAGGGGGGAGACCCAGTACTTC. Amino acid sequence: CASSLTRGETQYF.

This chain connects TRBV11-2 to TRBJ2-7; D tentatively fits TRBD1 or TRBD2 (5 bases each). V gave up 5 bases and J gave up 8 bases, with 16 bases separating them. Looked up from germline, CDR1 is SGHAT and CDR2 is FQNNGV. The CDR3 extends over 13 amino acids. CDR3 sequence: CASSLSGTSKQYF. CDR3 bases: TGTGCCAGCAGCCTATCCGGGACGAGCAAGCAGTACTTC.

This clone appeared a few times. The chain carries TRBV18 and TRBJ2-3; perhaps TRBD2 as D (6 bases). The length of the CDR3 is 13 residues. Germline CDR1 is KGHSH and CDR2 is LQKENI. The germline V and J ends were trimmed by 4 bases and 8 bases, with 13 bases remaining between them. The CDR3 DNA sequence: TGTGCCAGCTCACGGGGGGACTCGGGTACGCAGTATTTT. Its protein is CASSRGDSGTQYF. The full variable domain, its missing parts supplied by reference TRBV18 and TRBJ2-3, is NAGVMQNPRHLVRRRGQEARLRCSPMKGHSHVYWYRQLPEEGLKFMVYLQKENIIDESGMPKERFSAEFPKEGPSILRIQQVVRGDSAAYFCASSRGDSGTQYFGPGTRLTVL.

Only a few counts were recorded for this clone. The chain recombines TRBV5-8 with TRBJ2-5; D is ambiguous. CDR3 length: 15 residues. V lost 1 base to trimming and J lost 1 base, with 11 bases between them. The germline gives CDR1 SGHTS, CDR2 YDEGEE. The CDR3 protein is CASSLLLAVQETQYF. CDR3 sequence (DNA): TGTGCCAGCAGCTTGCTTCTGGCGGTCCAAGAGACCCAGTACTTC.

J is TRBJ2-1 and V is TRBV5-1; a weak D match, TRBD1 (6 bases). The germline V gene has CDR1 SGHRS and CDR2 YFSETQ. The V end was cut by 0 bases, the J end by 4 bases, with 11 bases between. CDR3 length equals 15 residues. The CDR3 sequence is CASSLVGGNYNEQFF. The CDR3 DNA follows: TGCGCCAGCAGCTTGGTAGGGGGTAATTACAATGAGCAGTTCTTC.

This chain joins TRBV7-8 and TRBJ2-3; 11 nucleotides match TRBD2. The CDR3 spans 20 residues. Trimming removed 4 bases from V and 2 bases from J; junction bases left unmatched: 17. The V gene's germline CDR1 is SGHVS and CDR2 FQNEAQ. CDR3 sequence: CASSSDVAGGPFRFTDTQYF. The DNA for the CDR3 is TGTGCCAGCAGCTCAGATGTAGCGGGAGGGCCTTTTAGGTTCACAGATACGCAGTATTTT.

This clone was counted between two and nine times. The J gene is TRBJ2-6, the V gene TRBV4-2; possible D gene TRBD1, 5 bases. The CDR3 spans 15 residues. The germline V gene has CDR1 LGHNA and CDR2 YNFKEQ. Trimming removed 4 bases from V and 6 bases from J, with 13 bases in between. The CDR3 coding sequence is TGTGCCAGCAGCCCTGGTGGGGCTTCGGCCAACGTCCTGACTTTC. It translates to CASSPGGASANVLTF.

This clone has more than one count but fewer than ten. The V call is TRBV7-2, the J call TRBJ2-7; D gene ambiguous. The V and J ends lost 5 bases and 3 bases respectively, with 11 bases between them. The germline CDR1 and CDR2 sequences are SGHTA and FQGNSA. The CDR3 is made up of 13 amino acids. The CDR3 DNA follows: TGTGCCAGCAGCAGGACGGGCTACTACGAGCAGTACTTC. The encoded protein is CASSRTGYYEQYF.

This clone was recorded once. The chain recombines TRBV19 with TRBJ2-1; 7 nucleotides agree with TRBD2. J lost 1 base, V lost 2 bases, and 2 bases had no gene match. The V gene's germline CDR1 is LNHDA and CDR2 SQIVND (reference sequence). The length of the CDR3 is 15 residues. Written as DNA, the CDR3 is TGTGCCAGTAGTATAACCGGGAGGTCCTACAATGAGCAGTTCTTC. It encodes CASSITGRSYNEQFF.

V is TRBV5-6 and J is TRBJ2-1; 13 bases align to TRBD2. This CDR3 comprises 16 residues. The ends lost 0 bases at V and 8 bases at J; junction bases unmatched: 5. Germline V gives CDR1 SGHDT, CDR2 YYEEEE. The CDR3 nucleotides are TGTGCCAGCAGCTTGGCCACTAGCGGGAGGGCTTATGAGCAGTTCTTC. This codes for CASSLATSGRAYEQFF.

DNA for the CDR3: TGCAGCGCCCGAGGTGGGACAGGGGGACAAAACACTGAAGCTTTCTTT. Translating gives CSARGGTGGQNTEAFF. The chain recombines TRBV29-1 with TRBJ1-1, with 11 bases lining up with TRBD1. This CDR3 is built from 16 residues. Germline CDR1 reads SQVTM; CDR2 reads ANQGSEA. J lost 2 bases, V lost 7 bases, and 12 bases had no gene match.

Points on this clone: Distinct nucleotide sequences in the sample also encode this CDR3. V is TRBV30 and J is TRBJ1-5, with unresolved D. CDR3 length: 13 amino acids. Trimming stripped 3 bases from V and 1 base from J, with 7 bases between. The germline CDR1 and CDR2 sequences are GTSNPN and SVGIG (reference sequence). The CDR3 DNA sequence: TGTGCCTGGAGAGGTGGGAGCAATCAGCCCCAGCATTTT. Its translation is CAWRGGSNQPQHF.

This chain connects TRBV5-1 to TRBJ2-3; 8 bases map to TRBD2. Germline loops: CDR1 SGHRS, CDR2 YFSETQ. J was trimmed by 4 bases and V by 3 bases; bases with no gene match: 7. This CDR3 spans 15 amino acids. CDR3 in amino acids: CASSSEAGAPDTQYF. As DNA, the CDR3 is TGCGCCAGCAGCTCAGAAGCGGGAGCCCCAGATACGCAGTATTTT.

The chain couples TRBV15 to TRBJ2-2, with 8 bases that match TRBD1. V lost 2 bases and J lost 4; bases outside the gene matches: 3. Germline values: CDR1 LNHNV, CDR2 YYDKDF (reference sequence). The CDR3 extends over 15 amino acids. CDR3 bases: TGTGCCACCAGCAGACCCGACAGGGGCACCGGGGAGCTGTTTTTT. Amino acids: CATSRPDRGTGELFF.

The chain has TRBV28 and TRBJ1-2, with 8 bases fitting TRBD1. CDR3 length equals 13 residues. Germline values: CDR1 MDHEN, CDR2 SYDVKM. The V segment lost 6 bases and the J segment 4 bases; nucleotides outside the gene matches: 4. CDR3 sequence: CASRRTGSYGYTF. DNA of the CDR3: TGTGCCAGCAGGCGGACAGGGAGCTATGGCTACACCTTC.